This T cell receptor (beta chain) was profiled in a study of cytomegalovirus exposure and HLA in healthy donors. 13 Jbeta primers and 60 Vbeta primers were used for the PCR. Original data processing: Later, an analysis found 75 million to 90 million unique TCR beta chains, and 10 million to 11 million of these were shared. Clones were sequenced by immunoSEQ multiplex PCR, and TCRdb holds only the in-frame ones, with some missing. D and trimming come from the DNA, and the V and J calls and clone size come from that table. In the table there are about 140,000 clones, 50% to 75% of which are singletons. The CDR3 consists of 16 residues. Germline CDR1 and CDR2: SGDLS and YYNGEE. V was pared by 4 bases and J by 0 bases, with 16 bases between.

Sequenced input: PBMCs. The clonotype was recovered from a woman aged 40 to 50 in good health and CMV-seronegative. The V call is TRBV9, the J call TRBJ1-1; D gene unclear. CDR3 DNA sequence: TGTGCCAGCAGCCCCCAGGAGGAAGGCTTGAACACTGAAGCTTTCTTT. It is translated as CASSPQEEGLNTEAFF. The variable domain in full, completed from reference TRBV9 and TRBJ1-1, reads DSGVTQTPKHLITATGQRVTLRCSPRSGDLSVYWYQQSLDQGLQFLIQYYNGEERAKGNILERFSAQQFPDLHSELNLSSLELGDSALYFCASSPQEEGLNTEAFFGQGTRLTVV.